This TCR beta chain stems from a study of regulatory T cells in long-lasting Graves disease (dated by TCRdb to the early 2020s). Background on the whole study: In the newly diagnosed Graves' disease group, patients had been taking antithyroid drugs for less than 3 months. Peripheral blood TCR sequencing and RNA sequencing compared persistent Graves' disease patients with newly diagnosed Graves' disease patients. The study was registered as a clinical trial and conducted in China. A total of about 35 samples underwent TCR sequencing, from some 13 patients with persistent Graves' disease and 20 or so patients with newly diagnosed Graves' disease. The study at large found these results: The authors noted that the small sample size was a limitation that may lower accuracy. Only the TCR beta chain was sequenced and analyzed. TRBV28, TRBJ1-2 and TRBJ2-5 were preferentially used in persistent disease, while TRBV20-1 and TRBJ2-1 were favored in newly diagnosed disease. Lower TCR Shannon entropy and fewer highly expanded clones were observed in persistent Graves' disease patients than in newly diagnosed patients, which suggested clonal expansion. Only peripheral blood was studied, because thyroid tissue, the primary lesion, was inaccessible. Persistent patients shared more public clonotypes among themselves (under 3,000) than newly diagnosed patients did (approximately 870).

This clonotype was counted only a few times. This receptor's antigen is unknown. No clone much larger than this one lies a single base away; base qualities are absent. Trimming costs V 7 bases and J 2 bases, and their ends lie 12 bases apart. The CDR3, from cysteine to phenylalanine, totals 14 residues. Only the CDR3 part of the read is kept: 42 bases, read in frame from the first base. The germline V gene (reference sequence) specifies LNHDA as CDR1 and SQIVND as CDR2. Library preparation used multiplex PCR. Instrument on record: Illumina HiSeq 4000. iRepertoire HTBI primers and Arm-PCR amplification of CDR3 regions were used to construct TCR beta libraries. Before sequencing, the PCR products underwent gel purification. In the source study's methods: Gene usage analysis of CDR3 amino acid clonotypes relied on the roughly 60 TRBV and 15 or so TRBJ segments identified across samples. Filtered high-quality paired reads were merged into contigs using COPE and FqMerger. Contigs were aligned with BLAST to IMGT TRBV, TRBD and TRBJ reference genes, and CDR3 was defined per IMGT. Any clonotype with a frequency above 0.1% was counted as a highly expanded clone. Shannon entropy served as the measure of repertoire diversity, while the Gini coefficient captured V-J evenness. Public clonotypes were defined as clonotypes shared by more than one individual. Clones were called with MiXCR by TCRdb after fastp trimmed the public reads at Q25, and only in-frame beta chains were retained. Entries that share a CDR3 protein sequence are merged under the most common genes and DNA. V and J calls and clone size were set by TCRdb, not the authors. The sample table shows a few hundred thousand distinct CDR3 sequences, and about 17% are seen once. 20% of the sample is taken by the ten largest.

The time point label of this sample denotes: newly diagnosed GD, antithyroid drugs for less than 3 months. For both TCR sequencing and RNA sequencing, RNA was extracted from PBMCs in TRIzol. The diagnosis of Graves' disease was made according to American Thyroid Association guidelines. Patients were recruited from an endocrinology department in Xi'an, China. Each patient gave about 9.1 milliliters of peripheral blood, collected in an EDTA anticoagulant tube. Ficoll Paque Plus density gradient separation was used to isolate PBMCs, and no additional T cell sorting was done. An Agilent 2100 Bioanalyzer and agarose gel were used to check RNA quality, and a NanoDrop 2000 was used to measure RNA concentration. The sample was also linked to a second study, of T cells in Graves' hyperthyroidism and ophthalmopathy. That second publication adds: Stable Graves' hyperthyroidism was defined as no progression to ophthalmopathy during 18 months of follow-up. Hyperthyroidism patients were newly diagnosed, had a disease duration of under 2 months, and were aged 18 to 65 years. Any patient with an uncontrolled infection, another autoimmune disease, pregnancy or lactation was excluded. Diagnoses relied on clinical symptoms, serum thyroxine and TRAb, thyroid ultrasound and orbital computed tomography. The first round of RT-PCR for the TCR CDR3 was performed with the HTBI primer set and the Qiagen OneStep RT-PCR kit. Most expanded thyroid clonotypes (frequency above 0.001) were also found in blood, which suggests that blood repertoires may mirror thyroid immune responses. Ophthalmopathy was separated from stable hyperthyroidism by a 13 V-J signature model, with around 90% sensitivity and approximately 84% specificity obtained in cross-validation and 80%/75% obtained in testing. In validation, the model predicted progression to ophthalmopathy a median of about 5.9 months before onset, with about 71% sensitivity and nearly 75% specificity. A discovery cohort of roughly 96 patients, about 43 with Graves' ophthalmopathy and 57 with stable Graves' hyperthyroidism, was used to find distinguishing TCR V-J signatures. Whether ophthalmopathy could be predicted prospectively was tested in an independent validation cohort made up of about 18 hyperthyroidism patients plus 17 patients who later progressed to ophthalmopathy. The approximately 90 discovery patients were divided at random into training and test sets in a 7:3 ratio. The study also compared thyroid tissue and blood T-cell repertoires from five or six Graves' hyperthyroidism patients. After blood sampling, hyperthyroidism patients were treated with methimazole at a starting dose of 30 mg daily, and ophthalmopathy patients were treated with high-dose intravenous methylprednisolone. The libraries were constructed in a second round of multiplex PCR and then size-selected and purified. Sequencing of the libraries was done on an Illumina HiSeq2000 using paired-end 100 bp reads. SOAPnuke was used to process the raw data, throwing out any read that contained adapters or uncalled bases, had a mean Phred below 15, or lacked an exact constant-primer or identifier match. COPE v1.2.5 was used to merge high-quality paired reads, and clonotypes were defined as unique nucleotide sequences. MiTCR v1.1 was used to align clonotypes to the IMGT TRBV, TRBD and TRBJ reference segments. Analysis was restricted to V-J combinations with a frequency above 0.0001, which covered roughly 99% of repertoires. The TCS score was defined as the ratio of F50 (clonal expansion) to E x V (chaos), calculated using BLOSUM62-based TCRdist between CDR3 peptides within each V-J. Welch's t-statistics and random forest reduced approximately 520 V-J features to some 14, which were used in a naive Bayes classifier (R e1071). Sample size was not statistically predetermined, and blinding of investigators to group allocation was not performed. The paper reports TCR Vbeta CDR3 sequencing of over 130 peripheral blood samples: under 45 ophthalmopathy, some 80 hyperthyroidism and approximately 17 progressor patients.

The source material was peripheral blood mononuclear cells (PBMCs), sampled at new diagnosis, from a patient treated with antithyroid drugs. The rearrangement combines TRBV19 with TRBJ1-5, with TRBD1 as a weak D call on 6 bases. The TCR sequence derives from a woman aged 18-29 years with Graves disease. Donor details come from another sample of the same person, matched by shared clones. The DNA sequence reads TGTGCCAGTATGGTACCAGGGGGCAATCAGCCCCAGCATTTT. Protein translation: CASMVPGGNQPQHF.